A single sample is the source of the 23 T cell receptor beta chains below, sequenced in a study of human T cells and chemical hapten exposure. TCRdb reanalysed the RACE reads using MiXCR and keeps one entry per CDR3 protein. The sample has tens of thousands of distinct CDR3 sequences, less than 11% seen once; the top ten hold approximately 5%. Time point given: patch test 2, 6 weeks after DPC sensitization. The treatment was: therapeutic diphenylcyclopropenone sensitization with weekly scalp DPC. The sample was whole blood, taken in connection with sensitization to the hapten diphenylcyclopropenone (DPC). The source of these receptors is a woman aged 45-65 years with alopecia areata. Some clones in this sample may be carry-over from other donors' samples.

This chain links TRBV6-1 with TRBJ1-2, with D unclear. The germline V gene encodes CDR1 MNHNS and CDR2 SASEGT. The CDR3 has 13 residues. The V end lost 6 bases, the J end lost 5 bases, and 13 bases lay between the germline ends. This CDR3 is CASRADLMYGYTF. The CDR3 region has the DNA TGTGCCAGCAGGGCCGACCTTATGTATGGCTACACCTTC.

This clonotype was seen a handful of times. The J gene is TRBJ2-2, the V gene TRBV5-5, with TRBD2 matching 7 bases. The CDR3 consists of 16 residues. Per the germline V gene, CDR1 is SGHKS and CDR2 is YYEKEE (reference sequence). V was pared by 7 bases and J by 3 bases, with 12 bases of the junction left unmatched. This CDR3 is CASCSTVREDTGELFF. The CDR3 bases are TGTGCCAGCTGTTCCACGGTCCGGGAGGACACCGGGGAGCTGTTTTTT.

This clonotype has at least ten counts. The CDR3 here is CASSTRLAGTYNEQFF. The DNA of the CDR3 is TGTGCCAGCAGCACGCGTCTAGCGGGTACCTACAATGAGCAGTTCTTC. The gene calls are TRBV7-9 and TRBJ2-1, with 8 positions matching TRBD2. Trimming at V came to 5 bases and at J to 2 bases, leaving 8 bases not matched to a gene. The V gene's germline CDR1 is SEHNR and CDR2 FQNEAQ (reference sequence). The CDR3 is made up of 16 amino acids. Full variable domain (remainder filled in from reference TRBV7-9 and TRBJ2-1): DTGVSQNPRHKITKRGQNVTFRCDPISEHNRLYWYRQTLGQGPEFLTYFQNEAQLEKSRLLSDRFSAERPKGSFSTLEIQRTEQGDSAMYLCASSTRLAGTYNEQFFGPGTRLTVL.

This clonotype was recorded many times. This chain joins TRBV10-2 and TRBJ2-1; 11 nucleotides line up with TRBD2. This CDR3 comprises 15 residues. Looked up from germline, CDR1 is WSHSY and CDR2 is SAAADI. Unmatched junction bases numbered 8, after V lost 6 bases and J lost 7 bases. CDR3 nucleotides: TGCGCCAGCAGCCTTAGCGGGAGGGCATGGAATGAGCAGTTCTTC. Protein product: CASSLSGRAWNEQFF.

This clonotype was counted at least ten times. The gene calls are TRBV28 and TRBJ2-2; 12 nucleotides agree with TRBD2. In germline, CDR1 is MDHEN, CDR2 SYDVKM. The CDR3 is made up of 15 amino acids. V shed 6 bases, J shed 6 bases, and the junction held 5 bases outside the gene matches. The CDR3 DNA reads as TGTGCCAGCAGGTACACTAGCGGGAGGTCCGGGGAGCTGTTTTTT. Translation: CASRYTSGRSGELFF. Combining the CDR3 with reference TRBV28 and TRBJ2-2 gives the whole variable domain DVKVTQSSRYLVKRTGEKVFLECVQDMDHENMFWYRQDPGLGLRLIYFSYDVKMKEKGDIPEGYSVSREKKERFSLILESASTNQTSMYLCASRYTSGRSGELFFGEGSRLTVL.

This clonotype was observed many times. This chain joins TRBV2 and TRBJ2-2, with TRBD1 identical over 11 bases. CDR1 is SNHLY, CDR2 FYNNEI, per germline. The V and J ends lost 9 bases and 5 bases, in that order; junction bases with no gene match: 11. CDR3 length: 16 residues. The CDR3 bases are TGTGCCAGTGGACAGGGGGCAACTAGCGGGACCGGGGAGCTGTTTTTT. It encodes CASGQGATSGTGELFF. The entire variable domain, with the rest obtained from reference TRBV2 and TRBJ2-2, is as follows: EPEVTQTPSHQVTQMGQEVILRCVPISNHLYFYWYRQILGQKVEFLVSFYNNEISEKSEIFDDQFSVERPDGSNFTLKIRSTKLEDSAMYFCASGQGATSGTGELFFGEGSRLTVL.

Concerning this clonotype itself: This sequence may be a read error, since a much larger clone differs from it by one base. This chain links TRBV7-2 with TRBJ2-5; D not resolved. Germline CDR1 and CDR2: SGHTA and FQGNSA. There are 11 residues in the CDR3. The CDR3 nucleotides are TGTGCCAACAGCGCTGTTGGGACCCAGTACTTC. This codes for CANSAVGTQYF.

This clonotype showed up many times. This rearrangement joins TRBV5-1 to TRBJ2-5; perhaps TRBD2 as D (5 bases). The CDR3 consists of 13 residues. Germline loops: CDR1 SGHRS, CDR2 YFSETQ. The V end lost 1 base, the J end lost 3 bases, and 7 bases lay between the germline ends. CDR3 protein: CASSLYGEETQYF. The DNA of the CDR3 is TGCGCCAGCAGCTTGTACGGGGAAGAGACCCAGTACTTC.

DNA of the CDR3: TGTGCCAGCAGTTTAGACCTCTGGGCGGTGGAGCAGTACTTC. Its translation: CASSLDLWAVEQYF. The rearrangement joins TRBV12-3 or TRBV12-4 to TRBJ2-7; D is uncertain. The CDR3 runs to 14 residues. Between the trimmed V and J ends, which lost 1 base and 7 bases, there was a span of 14 bases.

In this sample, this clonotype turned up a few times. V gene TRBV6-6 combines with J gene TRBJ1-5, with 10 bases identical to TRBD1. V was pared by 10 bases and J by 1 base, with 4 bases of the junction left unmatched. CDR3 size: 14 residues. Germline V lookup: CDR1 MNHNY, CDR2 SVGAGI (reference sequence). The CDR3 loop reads CATRDRGSNQPQHF. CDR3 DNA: TGTGCCACCAGGGACAGGGGCAGCAATCAGCCCCAGCATTTT.

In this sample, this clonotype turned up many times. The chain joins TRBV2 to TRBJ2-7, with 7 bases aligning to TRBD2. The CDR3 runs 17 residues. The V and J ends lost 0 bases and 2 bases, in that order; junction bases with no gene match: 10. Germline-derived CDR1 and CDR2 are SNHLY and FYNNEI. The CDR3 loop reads CASSEASSGPDTYEQYF. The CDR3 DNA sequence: TGTGCCAGCAGTGAAGCTAGTAGCGGGCCGGACACCTACGAGCAGTACTTC.

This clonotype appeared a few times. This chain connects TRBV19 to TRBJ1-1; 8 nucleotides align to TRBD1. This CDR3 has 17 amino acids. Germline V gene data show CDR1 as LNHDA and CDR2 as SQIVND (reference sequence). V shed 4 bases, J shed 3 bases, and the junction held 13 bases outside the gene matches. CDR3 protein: CASSKSRDRSVDTEAFF. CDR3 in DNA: TGTGCCAGTAGTAAGTCCCGGGACAGGTCTGTGGACACTGAAGCTTTCTTT.

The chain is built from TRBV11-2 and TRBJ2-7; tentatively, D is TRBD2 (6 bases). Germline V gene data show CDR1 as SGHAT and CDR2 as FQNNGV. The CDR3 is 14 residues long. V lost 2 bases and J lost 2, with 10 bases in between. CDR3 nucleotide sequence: TGTGCCAGCAGCTTAAGTCGGAGGGCCTACGAGCAGTACTTC. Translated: CASSLSRRAYEQYF.

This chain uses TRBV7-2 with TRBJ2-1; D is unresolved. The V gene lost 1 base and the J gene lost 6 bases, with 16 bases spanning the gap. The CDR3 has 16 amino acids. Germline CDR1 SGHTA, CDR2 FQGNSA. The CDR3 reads CASSLGVFGRFNEQFF. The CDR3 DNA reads TGTGCCAGCAGCTTAGGCGTTTTTGGCAGGTTCAATGAGCAGTTCTTC.

CDR3 loop: CASSPWGGRNYGYTF. The CDR3 region has the DNA TGTGCCAGCAGTCCGTGGGGGGGGAGAAACTATGGCTACACCTTC. This rearrangement joins TRBV6-5 to TRBJ1-2; the D gene is possibly TRBD1 (5 bases). Looked up from germline, CDR1 is MNHEY and CDR2 is SVGAGI. V was clipped by 5 bases and J by 2 bases, with 15 bases between them. The CDR3 loop spans 15 amino acids.

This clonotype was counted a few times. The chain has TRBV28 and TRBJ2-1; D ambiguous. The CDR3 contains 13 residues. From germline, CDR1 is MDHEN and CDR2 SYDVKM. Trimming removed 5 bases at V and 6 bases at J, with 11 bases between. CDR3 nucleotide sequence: TGTGCCAGCAGTCCATACGCTGGCAATGAGCAGTTCTTC. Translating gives CASSPYAGNEQFF. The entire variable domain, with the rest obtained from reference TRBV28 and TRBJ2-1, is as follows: DVKVTQSSRYLVKRTGEKVFLECVQDMDHENMFWYRQDPGLGLRLIYFSYDVKMKEKGDIPEGYSVSREKKERFSLILESASTNQTSMYLCASSPYAGNEQFFGPGTRLTVL.

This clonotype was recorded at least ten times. The CDR3 DNA reads as TGTGCCACCAGCAGGGACCGTTCGACCTCTGGGGCCAACGTCCTGACTTTC. This translates into CATSRDRSTSGANVLTF. This chain joins TRBV15 and TRBJ2-6; D remains unclear. V was pared by 3 bases and J by 0 bases, with 12 bases between. Germline CDR1 LNHNV, CDR2 YYDKDF (reference sequence). CDR3 length: 17 amino acids.

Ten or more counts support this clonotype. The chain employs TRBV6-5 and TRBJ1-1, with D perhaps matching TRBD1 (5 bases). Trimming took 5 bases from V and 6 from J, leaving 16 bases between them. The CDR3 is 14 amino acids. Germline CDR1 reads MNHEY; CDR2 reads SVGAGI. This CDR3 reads CASSPRRGNAEAFF. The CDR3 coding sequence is TGTGCCAGCAGTCCCCGAAGGGGAAACGCTGAAGCTTTCTTT.

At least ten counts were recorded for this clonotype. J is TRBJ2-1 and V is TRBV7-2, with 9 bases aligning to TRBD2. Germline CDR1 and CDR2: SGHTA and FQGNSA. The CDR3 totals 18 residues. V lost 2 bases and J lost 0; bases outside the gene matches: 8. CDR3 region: CASSLISGGRSSYNEQFF. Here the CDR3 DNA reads TGTGCCAGCAGCTTAATTAGCGGGGGCCGTAGCTCCTACAATGAGCAGTTCTTC.

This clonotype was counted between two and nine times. The DNA for the CDR3 is TGTGCCACGAGGGATAACAGGGCCGCTGAAGCTTTCTTT. Its translation is CATRDNRAAEAFF. This chain joins TRBV24-1 and TRBJ1-1; maybe TRBD1 (6 bases). The germline V and J ends were trimmed by 10 bases and 6 bases, with 17 bases remaining between them. The CDR3 runs 13 residues. The germline V gene has CDR1 KGHDR and CDR2 SFDVKD.

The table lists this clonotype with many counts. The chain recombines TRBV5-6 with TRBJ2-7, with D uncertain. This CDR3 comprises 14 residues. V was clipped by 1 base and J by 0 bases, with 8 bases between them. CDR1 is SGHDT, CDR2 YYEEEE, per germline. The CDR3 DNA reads TGTGCCAGCAGCTTGATCACCGACTCCTACGAGCAGTACTTC. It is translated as CASSLITDSYEQYF. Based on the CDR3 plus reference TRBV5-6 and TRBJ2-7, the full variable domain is DAGVTQSPTHLIKTRGQQVTLRCSPKSGHDTVSWYQQALGQGPQFIFQYYEEEERQRGNFPDRFSGHQFPNYSSELNVNALLLGDSALYLCASSLITDSYEQYFGPGTRLTVT.

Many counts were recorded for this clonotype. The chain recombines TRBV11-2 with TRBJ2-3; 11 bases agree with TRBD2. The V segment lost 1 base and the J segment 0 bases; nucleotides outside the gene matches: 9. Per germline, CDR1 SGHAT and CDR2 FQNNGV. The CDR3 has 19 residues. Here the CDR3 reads CASSLGSLAGASSTDTQYF. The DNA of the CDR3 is TGTGCCAGCAGCTTAGGTTCACTAGCGGGAGCCTCTAGCACAGATACGCAGTATTTT.

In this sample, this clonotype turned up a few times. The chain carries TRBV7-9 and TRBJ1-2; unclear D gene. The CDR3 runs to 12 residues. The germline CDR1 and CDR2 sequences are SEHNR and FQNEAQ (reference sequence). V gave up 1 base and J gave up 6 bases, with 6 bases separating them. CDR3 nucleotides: TGTGCCAGCAGCTTAGATCTGGATGGCTACACCTTC. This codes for CASSLDLDGYTF.